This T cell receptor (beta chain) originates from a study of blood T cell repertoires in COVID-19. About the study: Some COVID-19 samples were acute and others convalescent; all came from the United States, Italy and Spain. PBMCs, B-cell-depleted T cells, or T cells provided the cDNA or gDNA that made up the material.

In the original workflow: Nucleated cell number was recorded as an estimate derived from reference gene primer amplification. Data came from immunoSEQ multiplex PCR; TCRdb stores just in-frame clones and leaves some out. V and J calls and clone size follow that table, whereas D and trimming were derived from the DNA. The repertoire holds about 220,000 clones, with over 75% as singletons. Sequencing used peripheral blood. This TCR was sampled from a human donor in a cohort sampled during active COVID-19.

CDR3 nucleotides: TGTGCCAGCAGTTTGACAGGGTTCACCTACGAGCAGTACTTC. Protein: CASSLTGFTYEQYF. The rearrangement uses TRBV27 and TRBJ2-7, with 7 bases aligning to TRBD1. CDR3 length: 14 residues. The germline CDR1 and CDR2 sequences are MNHEY and SMNVEV (reference sequence). Trimming at V came to 3 bases and at J to 2 bases, leaving 4 bases not matched to a gene.